This TCR beta chain was captured in a study of blood T cell repertoires in COVID-19. In germline, CDR1 is SGHVS, CDR2 FNYEAQ. The V and J ends lost 3 bases and 1 base respectively, with 12 bases between them. CDR3 length equals 15 residues. The assay was immunoSEQ multiplex PCR, and TCRdb's table has in-frame clones only and misses some. The sample lists 250,000 or so clones, 70% to 90% occurring once. The sequence came from a man over 45 who had been exposed to COVID-19. This chain uses TRBV7-6 with TRBJ1-2, with D possibly matching TRBD1 (5 bases). The source material was PBMCs or T cells enriched from blood (not recorded which). CDR3 sequence reads: CASSFGRDVNYGYTF. Here the CDR3 DNA reads TGTGCCAGCAGCTTCGGGAGGGACGTTAACTATGGCTACACCTTC. The whole variable domain, remainder taken from reference TRBV7-6 and TRBJ1-2, is GAGVSQSPRYKVTKRGQDVALRCDPISGHVSLYWYRQALGQGPEFLTYFNYEAQQDKSGLPNDRFSAERPEGSISTLTIQRTEQRDSAMYRCASSFGRDVNYGYTFGSGTRLTVV.